What follows are 10 T cell receptor beta chains derived from one specimen sequenced in a study of blood T cells in healthy people across ages. A sample-barcoded 5' primer and a J-beta primer mix were used in a second PCR of about 6 to 12 cycles. TCRdb called the 5' RACE reads again in MiXCR, with one record for every CDR3 protein. The sample contains some 1.4 million distinct CDR3 sequences, roughly 45% of which appear only once. The specimen was blood. The origin of the receptors is a woman aged 18-35 years in good health.

The V call is TRBV5-1, the J call TRBJ2-1; D not resolved. The V gene lost 3 bases and the J gene lost 7 bases, with 20 bases spanning the gap. The germline V gene has CDR1 SGHRS and CDR2 YFSETQ. CDR3 length: 16 residues. CDR3 residues: CASSSLREALGNEQFF. CDR3 bases: TGCGCCAGCAGCTCTCTAAGGGAAGCTCTCGGGAATGAGCAGTTCTTC. The entire variable domain, with the rest obtained from reference TRBV5-1 and TRBJ2-1, is as follows: KAGVTQTPRYLIKTRGQQVTLSCSPISGHRSVSWYQQTPGQGLQFLFEYFSETQRNKGNFPGRFSGRQFSNSRSEMNVSTLELGDSALYLCASSSLREALGNEQFFGPGTRLTVL.

The chain employs TRBV12-3 or TRBV12-4 and TRBJ2-4; D is possibly TRBD1 (6 bases). This CDR3 is 16 amino acids long. Between the trimmed V and J ends, which lost 6 bases and 3 bases, there was a span of 18 bases. CDR3 region: CASRSAGDGGKNIQYF. The CDR3 DNA reads TGTGCCAGCAGATCAGCAGGGGATGGGGGCAAAAACATTCAGTACTTC.

The chain carries TRBV12-3 or TRBV12-4 and TRBJ2-4; D remains unclear. Trimming stripped 3 bases from V and 0 bases from J, with 9 bases between. The CDR3 runs to 15 residues. The CDR3 region is CASSFRDKAKNIQYF. The DNA for the CDR3 is TGTGCCAGCAGTTTCCGAGACAAAGCCAAAAACATTCAGTACTTC.

The V call is TRBV7-8, the J call TRBJ1-1, with 7 positions matching TRBD1. Germline CDR1 reads SGHVS; CDR2 reads FQNEAQ. CDR3 length equals 14 residues. V trimming: 4 bases; J trimming: 1 base; junction bases outside the gene matches: 3. CDR3 DNA sequence: TGTGCCAGCAGCTGGGACAGCGCGAACACTGAAGCTTTCTTT. This translates into CASSWDSANTEAFF.

The chain recombines TRBV20-1 with TRBJ2-1, with a weak D call TRBD2 (5 bases). Trimming took off 3 bases at V and 5 bases at J, with 20 bases between the two ends. Looked up from germline, CDR1 is DFQATT and CDR2 is SNEGSKA (reference sequence). The CDR3 is 16 amino acids. As DNA, the CDR3 is TGCAGTGCTAGGGAGTGGGCGGGTAGAGGTGACAATGAGCAGTTCTTC. Amino acids: CSAREWAGRGDNEQFF.

The DNA for the CDR3 is TGCGCCAGCAGCCAAGAGGACGGAGTCTATGGCTACACCTTC. As protein: CASSQEDGVYGYTF. This chain connects TRBV4-1 to TRBJ1-2; unclear D gene. The V and J ends lost 0 bases and 4 bases respectively, with 9 bases between them. Germline assignment: CDR1 MGHRA and CDR2 YSYEKL. The CDR3 extends over 14 amino acids.

This clonotype was observed a few times. This sequence joins TRBV20-1 and TRBJ2-7; TRBD1 agrees at 8 bases. The CDR3 length is 14 residues. Trimming cost V 3 bases and J 1 base; bases outside gene matches: 5. Germline V gene data show CDR1 as DFQATT and CDR2 as SNEGSKA (reference sequence). The CDR3 is CSARTRTGSYEQYF. In DNA, the CDR3 is TGCAGTGCTAGGACCCGGACAGGGTCCTACGAGCAGTACTTC.

The chain has TRBV10-2 and TRBJ2-7, with a possible D match to TRBD1 (5 bases). The germline V and J ends were trimmed by 2 bases and 3 bases, with 11 bases remaining between them. This CDR3 has 14 amino acids. CDR1 and CDR2 from the germline V gene are WSHSY and SAAADI. CDR3 sequence reads: CASSEGREIYEQYF. The CDR3 region has the DNA TGCGCCAGCAGTGAGGGCAGGGAAATCTACGAGCAGTACTTC.

The chain combines TRBV4-1 with TRBJ1-5; perhaps TRBD1 as D (6 bases). CDR1 and CDR2 from the germline V gene are MGHRA and YSYEKL. Deletions cut 5 bases from V and 3 bases from J, with 14 bases between. The CDR3 extends over 15 amino acids. CDR3 sequence reads: CASSLNTGNNQPQHF. The CDR3 nucleotides are TGCGCCAGCAGCTTGAATACAGGGAACAATCAGCCCCAGCATTTT.

This chain links TRBV11-2 with TRBJ2-7; TRBD2 matches 7 bases. The germline CDR1 and CDR2 sequences are SGHAT and FQNNGV. The CDR3 has 18 amino acids. Unmatched junction bases numbered 13, after V lost 0 bases and J lost 2 bases. The CDR3 DNA sequence: TGTGCCAGCAGCTTAGAGATTTTTGGCGGGGGTACAACCTACGAGCAGTACTTC. As protein: CASSLEIFGGGTTYEQYF.